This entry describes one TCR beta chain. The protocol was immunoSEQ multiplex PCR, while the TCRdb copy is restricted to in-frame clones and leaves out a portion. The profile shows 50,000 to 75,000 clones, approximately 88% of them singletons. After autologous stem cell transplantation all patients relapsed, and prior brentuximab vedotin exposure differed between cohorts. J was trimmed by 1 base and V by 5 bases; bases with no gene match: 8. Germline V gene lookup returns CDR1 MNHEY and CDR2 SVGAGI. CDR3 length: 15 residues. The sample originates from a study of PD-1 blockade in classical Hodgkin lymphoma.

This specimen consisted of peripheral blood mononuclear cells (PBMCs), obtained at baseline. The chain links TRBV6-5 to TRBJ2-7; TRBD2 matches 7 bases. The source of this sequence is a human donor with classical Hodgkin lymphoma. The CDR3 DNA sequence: TGTGCCAGCAGTCTAGCGGAGAGTTTTTCCTACGAGCAGTACTTC. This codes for CASSLAESFSYEQYF.